These 32 T cell receptor beta chains share one sample of origin, sequenced in a study of blood T cell repertoires in COVID-19. This table comes from immunoSEQ multiplex PCR, and its TCRdb copy is limited to in-frame clones, with some not included. The data contain some 200,000 clones, around 84% of them singletons. The specimen was peripheral blood. All receptors derive from a man aged 45 to 65 who had recovered from COVID-19.

CDR3 sequence reads: CASSHYQGAREQYF. The CDR3 DNA follows: TGTGCCAGCAGCCACTATCAGGGGGCAAGGGAGCAGTACTTC. This rearrangement joins TRBV6-5 to TRBJ2-7; 8 nucleotides line up with TRBD1. The V segment lost 6 bases and the J segment 7 bases; nucleotides outside the gene matches: 11. The CDR3 loop spans 14 amino acids. CDR1 MNHEY and CDR2 SVGAGI come from the germline V gene.

CDR3: CASSRGQGAMNTGELFF. In nucleotides, the CDR3 is TGTGCCAGCAGCCGAGGCCAGGGGGCAATGAACACCGGGGAGCTGTTTTTT. The chain joins TRBV5-4 to TRBJ2-2; TRBD1 matches 8 bases. The CDR3 is 17 amino acids. The J segment lost 1 base and the V segment lost 4 bases, leaving 9 bases of the junction unmatched. Per germline, CDR1 SGHNT and CDR2 YYREEE (reference sequence).

As concerns this clone: Other DNA sequences from this sample encode an identical CDR3 as well. The chain combines TRBV5-1 with TRBJ2-3; 9 nucleotides match TRBD2. V dropped 5 bases and J dropped 0; count of bases not matched to a gene: 4. The length of the CDR3 is 15 residues. CDR1 SGHRS and CDR2 YFSETQ come from the germline V gene. In nucleotides, the CDR3 is TGCGCCAGCAGACCTACTAGCGGGAGCACAGATACGCAGTATTTT. It encodes CASRPTSGSTDTQYF.

As for this clone: The sample carries other DNA sequences with the same CDR3. CDR3 loop: CASSLGLAGGAGANVLTF. DNA for the CDR3: TGTGCCAGCAGCTTGGGACTAGCGGGAGGTGCGGGGGCCAACGTCCTGACTTTC. The V and J genes are TRBV7-2 and TRBJ2-6, with 15 bases that match TRBD2. The CDR3 extends over 18 amino acids. Germline-derived CDR1 and CDR2 are SGHTA and FQGNSA. Unmatched junction bases numbered 4, after V lost 3 bases and J lost 4 bases. The full variable domain, completed using reference TRBV7-2 and TRBJ2-6, is GAGVSQSPSNKVTEKGKDVELRCDPISGHTALYWYRQSLGQGLEFLIYFQGNSAPDKSGLPSDRFSAERTGGSVSTLTIQRTQQEDSAVYLCASSLGLAGGAGANVLTFGAGSRLTVL.

The chain links TRBV19 to TRBJ2-7; 11 positions agree with TRBD1. Per the germline V gene, CDR1 is LNHDA and CDR2 is SQIVND (reference sequence). The CDR3 length is 16 residues. V shed 1 base and J 2 bases; nucleotides not matched to a gene: 4. CDR3 nucleotide sequence: TGTGCCAGTAGTATAGGCCTGGGACAGGGGGCCTACGAGCAGTACTTC. It yields the protein CASSIGLGQGAYEQYF.

The gene calls are TRBV3-1 (or the pseudogene TRBV3-2) and TRBJ2-3; D ambiguous. Germline CDR1 is LGHDT and CDR2 is YNNKEL (reference sequence). CDR3 size: 15 residues. Between the trimmed V and J ends, which lost 3 bases and 2 bases, there was a span of 12 bases. CDR3 region: CASSQSAVDTDTQYF. For the CDR3, the DNA is TGTGCCAGCAGCCAGTCGGCGGTCGACACAGATACGCAGTATTTT.

The genes are TRBV18 and TRBJ2-7, with D unclear. CDR1 KGHSH and CDR2 LQKENI come from the germline V gene. V lost 2 bases to trimming and J lost 5 bases, with 10 bases between them. This CDR3 has 13 amino acids. The CDR3 DNA sequence: TGTGCCAGCTCACCATATTTATCAGACGAGCAGTACTTC. Protein sequence: CASSPYLSDEQYF.

The rearrangement joins TRBV9 to TRBJ2-5; TRBD2 matches 9 bases. Germline V gene data show CDR1 as SGDLS and CDR2 as YYNGEE. The CDR3 contains 15 residues. The V segment lost 2 bases and the J segment 5 bases; nucleotides outside the gene matches: 7. CDR3 sequence reads: CASSVQGLAGETQYF. The CDR3 DNA reads as TGTGCCAGCAGCGTCCAGGGACTAGCCGGTGAGACCCAGTACTTC.

The chain is built from TRBV18 and TRBJ2-4, with TRBD2 identical over 10 bases. V dropped 3 bases and J dropped 3; count of bases not matched to a gene: 11. Germline lookup yields CDR1 KGHSH and CDR2 LQKENI. The CDR3 consists of 18 residues. CDR3 in amino acids: CASSPGLAEGGGKNIQYF. The DNA of the CDR3 is TGTGCCAGCTCACCCGGACTAGCGGAGGGAGGGGGCAAAAACATTCAGTACTTC.

The rearrangement joins TRBV21-1 to TRBJ2-5; the D call of TRBD2 is as the table states it, not checked on the DNA. TRBV21-1 is labeled a pseudogene. CDR3 length: 18 residues. Here the CDR3 DNA reads TGTGCCAGCAGCCCACGGCCACGGGACGGACTAGGACGGAGATCCCAGTACTTC. This translates into CASSPRPRDGLGRRSQYF.

V and J are TRBV28 and TRBJ1-3, with D possibly TRBD1 on 5 matching bases. The CDR3 contains 16 residues. Germline V gene data show CDR1 as MDHEN and CDR2 as SYDVKM. V lost 7 bases to trimming and J lost 0 bases, with 16 bases between them. The chain's CDR3 is CASTHGDSRSGNTIYF. DNA of the CDR3: TGTGCCAGCACCCATGGTGACAGCCGCTCTGGAAACACCATATATTTT.

The chain is built from TRBV5-5 and TRBJ2-5; TRBD1 aligns across 8 bases. The germline CDR1 and CDR2 sequences are SGHKS and YYEKEE (reference sequence). The CDR3 has 19 amino acids. V lost 3 bases, J lost 2 bases, and 18 bases stayed unmatched. CDR3 nucleotide sequence: TGTGCCAGCAGCTCACAGGCTAATCTCCGGGACAGGTCACAAGAGACCCAGTACTTC. This sequence encodes CASSSQANLRDRSQETQYF.

This clone appeared a single time. Relative to the germline gene, one junction end is altered; a read error may explain this. The chain combines TRBV7-9 with TRBJ2-3; TRBD2 agrees at 12 bases. The CDR3 length is 15 residues. Germline lookup yields CDR1 SEHNR and CDR2 FQNEAQ (reference sequence). The CDR3 sequence: CASSLAGGPADTQYF. CDR3 DNA sequence: TGTGCCAGCAGCCTAGCGGGAGGGCCCGCAGATACGCAGTATTTT.

The chain is built from TRBV29-1 and TRBJ2-7; 9 bases are shared with TRBD2. This CDR3 has 14 amino acids. The junction had 7 bases not matched to a gene; V was cut back by 1 base and J by 6 bases. The V gene's germline CDR1 is SQVTM and CDR2 ANQGSEA. The CDR3, as DNA: TGCAGCGTTGAAGTCGTAGCGGGAGACCTCGAGCAGTACTTC. Protein: CSVEVVAGDLEQYF.

The count of this clone is one. The chain carries TRBV27 and TRBJ2-2; the match to TRBD2 covers 8 bases. Per germline, CDR1 MNHEY and CDR2 SMNVEV (reference sequence). V lost 6 bases to trimming and J lost 7 bases; unmatched junction nucleotides: 10. CDR3 length equals 15 residues. The CDR3 region is CASRGVAGNDGELFF. CDR3 coding DNA: TGTGCCAGCAGGGGAGTAGCGGGAAACGACGGGGAGCTGTTTTTT.

The chain carries TRBV6-5 and TRBJ1-3; D gene ambiguous. This CDR3 has 15 amino acids. The germline CDR1 and CDR2 sequences are MNHEY and SVGAGI. V was clipped by 5 bases and J by 2 bases, with 13 bases between them. The CDR3 here is CASSLTEGAGNTIYF. The CDR3 DNA follows: TGTGCCAGCAGTCTTACAGAGGGAGCTGGAAACACCATATATTTT.

This chain uses TRBV6-6 with TRBJ1-2, with 9 bases fitting TRBD1. The V gene end was trimmed by 6 bases and the J gene end by 4 bases; junction bases not matched to a gene: 6. CDR3 size: 14 residues. Germline CDR1 reads MNHNY; CDR2 reads SVGAGI (reference sequence). CDR3 coding DNA: TGTGCCAGCAGAACCGGGACAGGGACCTATGGCTACACCTTC. Its translation is CASRTGTGTYGYTF.

V gene TRBV6-5 combines with J gene TRBJ2-5; tentative D call: TRBD1 (5 bases). Germline loops: CDR1 MNHEY, CDR2 SVGAGI. The CDR3 is 13 residues long. Deletions cut 6 bases from V and 4 bases from J, with 12 bases between. CDR3 amino acids: CASSRDLGETQYF. The CDR3, as DNA: TGTGCCAGCAGCAGGGATTTAGGAGAGACCCAGTACTTC.

The chain joins TRBV19 to TRBJ1-2; the D gene is possibly TRBD1 (5 bases). The V gene's germline CDR1 is LNHDA and CDR2 SQIVND (reference sequence). This CDR3 region has 15 residues. V was pared by 5 bases and J by 2 bases, with 15 bases between. CDR3 loop: CASSASGGGNYGYTF. The CDR3 DNA is TGTGCCAGTAGTGCCTCCGGGGGGGGAAACTATGGCTACACCTTC.

The genes are TRBV2 and TRBJ1-1, with 7 nucleotides matching TRBD1. CDR1 is SNHLY, CDR2 FYNNEI, per germline. With V trimmed by 8 bases and J by 4 bases, 7 bases remained unmatched. This CDR3 has 13 residues. CDR3 protein: CASRTGPFTEAFF. CDR3 sequence (DNA): TGTGCCAGCCGGACAGGTCCGTTCACTGAAGCTTTCTTT.

This clone was counted only a few times. V is TRBV28 and J is TRBJ2-7; a possible D gene is TRBD2 (6 bases). Germline CDR1 and CDR2: MDHEN and SYDVKM. The CDR3 has 14 residues. Trimming took off 6 bases at V and 3 bases at J, with 15 bases between the two ends. The CDR3 DNA reads as TGTGCCAGCAGCCCCCACGGGAGTCTCTACGAGCAGTACTTC. Translated: CASSPHGSLYEQYF.

In nucleotides, the CDR3 is TGTGCCAGCAGTTTACCGGGGGCTAGCGGGAGGCGTTACGAGCAGTACTTC. Translating it yields CASSLPGASGRRYEQYF. The chain recombines TRBV28 with TRBJ2-7, with 11 bases matching TRBD2. This CDR3 has 17 residues. J lost 4 bases, V lost 2 bases, and 10 bases had no gene match. CDR1 and CDR2 (germline): MDHEN, SYDVKM.

This clone was seen more than once but under ten times. V usage is TRBV6-5 and J usage is TRBJ1-4; D ambiguous. The V and J ends lost 4 bases and 8 bases respectively, with 11 bases between them. The CDR3 extends over 13 amino acids. From germline, CDR1 is MNHEY and CDR2 SVGAGI. CDR3 sequence reads: CASSWKPGEKLFF. The DNA for the CDR3 is TGTGCCAGCAGTTGGAAGCCGGGGGAAAAACTGTTTTTT.

The DNA for the CDR3 is TGTGCCAGCAGTTTATACGGCAGGGGGTACGGCTATGGCTACACCTTC. It is translated as CASSLYGRGYGYGYTF. The chain recombines TRBV27 with TRBJ1-2; TRBD1 matches 7 bases. The CDR3 length is 16 residues. Germline lookup yields CDR1 MNHEY and CDR2 SMNVEV (reference sequence). V lost 1 base to trimming and J lost 4 bases; unmatched junction nucleotides: 9.

This clone occurred a few times. The V and J genes are TRBV11-2 and TRBJ1-5, with no clear D. CDR3 length: 13 amino acids. The ends were cut back, 1 base at V and 7 bases at J, with 8 bases in the middle. CDR1 and CDR2 from the germline V gene are SGHAT and FQNNGV. CDR3 loop: CASSLGGGQPQHF. CDR3 DNA: TGTGCCAGCAGCTTAGGTGGCGGGCAGCCCCAGCATTTT.

The J gene is TRBJ2-3, the V gene TRBV19; no reliable D call. The CDR3 runs 12 residues. With 3 bases removed from V and 2 bases from J, the gap between germline ends came to 3 bases. Germline V gene sequence: CDR1 LNHDA, CDR2 SQIVND (reference sequence). Here the CDR3 DNA reads TGTGCCAGTAGTATTAACACAGATACGCAGTATTTT. It is translated as CASSINTDTQYF.

This clone was seen a single time. The rearrangement links TRBV6-6 to TRBJ2-2; 12 bases match TRBD2. The CDR3 length is 15 residues. Germline CDR1 reads MNHNY; CDR2 reads SVGAGI (reference sequence). The J segment lost 5 bases and the V segment lost 6 bases, leaving 4 bases of the junction unmatched. CDR3 protein: CASSKLAGGTGELFF. The CDR3, as DNA: TGTGCCAGCAGCAAACTAGCGGGAGGTACCGGGGAGCTGTTTTTT.

This rearrangement joins TRBV6-5 to TRBJ2-1, with D tentatively TRBD1 (5 bases). V shed 0 bases and J shed 0 bases, with 9 bases lying between them. This CDR3 is 16 amino acids long. Germline V gene lookup returns CDR1 MNHEY and CDR2 SVGAGI. The CDR3 DNA sequence: TGTGCCAGCAGTTACTCAGGGGTTAGCTCCTACAATGAGCAGTTCTTC. This codes for CASSYSGVSSYNEQFF.

The V call is TRBV11-3, the J call TRBJ2-3; 9 positions match TRBD2. CDR1 SGHNT and CDR2 YENEEA come from the germline V gene. After removal of 4 bases from V and 0 bases from J, the junction contained 2 bases not matched to a gene. The CDR3 extends over 15 amino acids. This CDR3 reads CASSSSGTSTDTQYF. The DNA for the CDR3 is TGTGCCAGCAGCTCTAGCGGGACTAGCACAGATACGCAGTATTTT.

This clone was counted once. The chain uses TRBV6-4 and TRBJ2-7, with 11 bases that match TRBD1. The CDR3 has 19 residues. Germline V gene sequence: CDR1 MRHNA, CDR2 SNTAGT. Trimming cost V 2 bases and J 2 bases; bases outside gene matches: 14. The CDR3 DNA sequence: TGTGCCAGCAGTGACAATCGGACAGGGGGCCCGGAAGCCCCCTACGAGCAGTACTTC. Translation gives CASSDNRTGGPEAPYEQYF.

This rearrangement joins TRBV13 to TRBJ2-1; D gene unclear. CDR1 is PRHDT and CDR2 is FYEKMQ in the germline V gene (reference sequence). With 3 bases removed from V and 2 bases from J, the gap between germline ends came to 17 bases. The length of the CDR3 is 17 residues. The CDR3 region is CASSFPNKSGTYNEQFF. The CDR3 bases are TGTGCCAGCAGCTTTCCAAATAAGTCGGGTACCTACAATGAGCAGTTCTTC. Full variable domain (rest looked up from reference TRBV13 and TRBJ2-1): AAGVIQSPRHLIKEKRETATLKCYPIPRHDTVYWYQQGPGQDPQFLISFYEKMQSDKGSIPDRFSAQQFSDYHSELNMSSLELGDSALYFCASSFPNKSGTYNEQFFGPGTRLTVL.

J is TRBJ2-6 and V is TRBV7-9; TRBD1 aligns across 7 bases. This CDR3 contains 18 residues. Trimming took 4 bases from V and 0 from J; bases not matched to a gene: 9. The germline CDR1 and CDR2 sequences are SEHNR and FQNEAQ (reference sequence). CDR3 residues: CASSSRQGGPSGANVLTF. CDR3 in DNA: TGTGCCAGCAGCTCCCGACAGGGCGGACCCTCTGGGGCCAACGTCCTGACTTTC.